The sequence of this TCR beta chain was determined in a study of tumor-infiltrating lymphocytes in localized non-small cell lung cancer. The wider study: From each patient, both tumor and uninvolved lung, non-adjacent to tumor, were sampled. Broader study findings: No T-cell fraction difference was seen between IM1 and IM2 tumors. Different pieces of the same tissue went to different assays, confounding technical variation with intratumor heterogeneity. Tumors had more T cell infiltration than uninvolved lung, per TCRbeta sequencing and CD3 counts.

In germline, CDR1 is LGHNA, CDR2 YSLEER. Trimming removed 2 bases from V and 5 bases from J; junction bases left unmatched: 5. CDR3 length equals 14 residues. Generated by immunoSEQ multiplex PCR, the TCRdb table keeps only in-frame clones and is missing some. The sample includes around 13,000 clones, about 64% of them seen just once. As to this clone: Its antigen is unidentified.

The chain couples TRBV4-3 to TRBJ2-7; 8 bases fit TRBD1. Sample: uninvolved lung tissue not adjacent to the tumor. This receptor was obtained from a human donor with non-small cell lung cancer. The CDR3 DNA is TGCGCCAGCAGCCAATTCAGGGGGCTTGACGAGCAGTACTTC. Encoded protein: CASSQFRGLDEQYF.